This T cell receptor (beta chain) was observed in a study of OX40 agonist ivuxolimab in advanced cancers. Study-level background: The patients received ivuxolimab by intravenous route every 2 weeks at 0.01 to 10 mg/kg.

Trimming shortened V by 3 bases and J by 4 bases, and 8 bases separated the two germline ends. Germline CDR1 MDHEN, CDR2 SYDVKM. The CDR3 length is 13 residues. The data were produced by immunoSEQ multiplex PCR, yet TCRdb's version contains in-frame clones alone and is incomplete. The repertoire holds about 67,000 clones, with approximately 80% as singletons. Points on this clone: Its antigen is currently unknown.

Study-wide results and caveats: Partly responding patients at 0.1-3.0 mg/kg showed some of the smallest clonal expansion.

The receptor was derived from an adult with an advanced solid tumor such as melanoma, head and neck, liver or kidney cancer. V usage is TRBV28 and J usage is TRBJ2-3; no clear D. Source: CD4+ or CD8+ T cells sorted from blood, taken in a trial of the OX40 agonist ivuxolimab. The CDR3 here is CASSFFAPDTQYF. The CDR3 DNA sequence: TGTGCCAGCAGTTTTTTTGCGCCAGATACGCAGTATTTT.